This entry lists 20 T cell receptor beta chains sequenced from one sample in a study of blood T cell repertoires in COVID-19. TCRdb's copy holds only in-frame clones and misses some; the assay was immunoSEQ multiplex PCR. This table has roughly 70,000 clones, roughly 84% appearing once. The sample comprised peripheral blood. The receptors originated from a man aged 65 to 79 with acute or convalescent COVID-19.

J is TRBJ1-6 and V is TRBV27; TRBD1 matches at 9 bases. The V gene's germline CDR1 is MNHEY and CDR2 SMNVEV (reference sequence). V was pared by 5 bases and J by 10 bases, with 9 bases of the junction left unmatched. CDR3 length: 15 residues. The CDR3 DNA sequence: TGTGCCAGCAGTCTAGGGACAGGGATAAGGTCACCCCTCCACTTT. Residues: CASSLGTGIRSPLHF.

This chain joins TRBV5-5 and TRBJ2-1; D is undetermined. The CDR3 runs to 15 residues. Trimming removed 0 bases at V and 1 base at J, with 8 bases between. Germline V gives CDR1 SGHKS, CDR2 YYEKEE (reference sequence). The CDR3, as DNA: TGTGCCAGCAGCTTGGAGACACCATCCTACAATGAGCAGTTCTTC. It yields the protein CASSLETPSYNEQFF. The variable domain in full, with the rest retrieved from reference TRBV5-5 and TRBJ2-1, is DAGVTQSPTHLIKTRGQQVTLRCSPISGHKSVSWYQQVLGQGPQFIFQYYEKEERGRGNFPDRFSARQFPNYSSELNVNALLLGDSALYLCASSLETPSYNEQFFGPGTRLTVL.

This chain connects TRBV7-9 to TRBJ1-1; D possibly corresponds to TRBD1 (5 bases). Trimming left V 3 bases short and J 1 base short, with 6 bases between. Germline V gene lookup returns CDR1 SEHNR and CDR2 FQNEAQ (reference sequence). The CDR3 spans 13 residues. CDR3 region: CASSFGGNTEAFF. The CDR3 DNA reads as TGTGCCAGCAGCTTCGGGGGGAACACTGAAGCTTTCTTT.

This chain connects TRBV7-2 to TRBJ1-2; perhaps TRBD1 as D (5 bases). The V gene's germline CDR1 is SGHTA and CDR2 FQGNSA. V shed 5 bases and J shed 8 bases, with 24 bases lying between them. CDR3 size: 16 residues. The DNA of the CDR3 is TGTGCCAGCAGCCCGAGGGGTACCGGGACCCGGGGGGGCTACACCTTC. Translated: CASSPRGTGTRGGYTF.

CDR3 residues: CASSDIFGGSYNEQFF. The CDR3 DNA reads as TGTGCCAGCAGCGACATCTTCGGGGGCTCCTACAATGAGCAGTTCTTC. V is TRBV2 and J is TRBJ2-1; perhaps TRBD2 as D (6 bases). CDR1 is SNHLY and CDR2 is FYNNEI in the germline V gene. The ends were cut back, 6 bases at V and 0 bases at J, with 15 bases in the middle. The CDR3 is 16 amino acids. The whole variable domain, remainder taken from reference TRBV2 and TRBJ2-1, is EPEVTQTPSHQVTQMGQEVILRCVPISNHLYFYWYRQILGQKVEFLVSFYNNEISEKSEIFDDQFSVERPDGSNFTLKIRSTKLEDSAMYFCASSDIFGGSYNEQFFGPGTRLTVL.

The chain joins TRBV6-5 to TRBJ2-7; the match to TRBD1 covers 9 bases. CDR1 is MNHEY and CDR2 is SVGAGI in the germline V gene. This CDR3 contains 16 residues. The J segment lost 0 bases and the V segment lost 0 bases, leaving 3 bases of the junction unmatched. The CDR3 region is CASSYSGTGYSYEQYF. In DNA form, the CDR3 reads TGTGCCAGCAGTTACTCCGGGACAGGGTACTCCTACGAGCAGTACTTC.

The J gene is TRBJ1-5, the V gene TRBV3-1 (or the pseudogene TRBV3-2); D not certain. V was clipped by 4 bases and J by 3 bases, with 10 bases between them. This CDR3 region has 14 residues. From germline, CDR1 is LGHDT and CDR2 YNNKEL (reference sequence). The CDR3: CASSPRQDNQPQHF. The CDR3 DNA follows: TGTGCCAGCAGCCCCCGACAAGACAATCAGCCCCAGCATTTT.

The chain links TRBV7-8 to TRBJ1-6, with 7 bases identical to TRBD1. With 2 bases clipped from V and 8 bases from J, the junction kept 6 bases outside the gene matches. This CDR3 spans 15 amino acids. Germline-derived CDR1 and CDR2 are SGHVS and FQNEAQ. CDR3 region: CASSLTGTEDSPLHF. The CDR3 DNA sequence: TGTGCCAGCAGCTTAACAGGGACAGAAGATTCACCCCTCCACTTT. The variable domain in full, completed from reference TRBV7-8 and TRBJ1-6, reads GAGVSQSPRYKVAKRGQDVALRCDPISGHVSLFWYQQALGQGPEFLTYFQNEAQLDKSGLPSDRFFAERPEGSVSTLKIQRTQQEDSAVYLCASSLTGTEDSPLHFGNGTRLTVT.

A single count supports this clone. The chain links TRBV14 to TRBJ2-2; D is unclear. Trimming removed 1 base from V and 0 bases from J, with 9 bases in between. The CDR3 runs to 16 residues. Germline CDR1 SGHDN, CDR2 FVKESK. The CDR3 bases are TGTGCCAGCAGCCAAGTTCTAATCTCGAACACCGGGGAGCTGTTTTTT. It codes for CASSQVLISNTGELFF.

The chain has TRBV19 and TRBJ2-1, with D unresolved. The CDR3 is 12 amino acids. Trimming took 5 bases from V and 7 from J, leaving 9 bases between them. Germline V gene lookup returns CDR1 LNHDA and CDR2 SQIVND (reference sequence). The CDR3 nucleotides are TGTGCCAGTAGTCCCCCGAGTAATGAGCAGTTCTTC. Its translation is CASSPPSNEQFF.

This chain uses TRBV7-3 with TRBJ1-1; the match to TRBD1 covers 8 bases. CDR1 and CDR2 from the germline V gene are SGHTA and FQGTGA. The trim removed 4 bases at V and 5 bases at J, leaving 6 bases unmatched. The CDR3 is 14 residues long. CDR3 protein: CASSSTGGKTEAFF. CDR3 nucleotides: TGTGCCAGCAGCTCCACAGGGGGAAAGACTGAAGCTTTCTTT.

The CDR3 sequence: CASSPKWGQGKDEQYF. The CDR3 DNA is TGTGCCAGCAGCCCAAAATGGGGACAGGGGAAGGACGAGCAGTACTTC. V gene TRBV4-2 combines with J gene TRBJ2-7; 10 positions match TRBD1. This CDR3 is 16 amino acids long. J was trimmed by 5 bases and V by 4 bases; bases with no gene match: 11. The germline V gene has CDR1 LGHNA and CDR2 YNFKEQ.

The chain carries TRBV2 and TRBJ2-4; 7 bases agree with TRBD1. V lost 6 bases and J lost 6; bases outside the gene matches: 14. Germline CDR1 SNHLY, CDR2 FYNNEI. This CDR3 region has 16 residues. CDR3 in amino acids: CASRNLRQGRRNIQYF. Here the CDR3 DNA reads TGTGCCAGCAGAAACCTTCGACAGGGTAGGCGAAACATTCAGTACTTC.

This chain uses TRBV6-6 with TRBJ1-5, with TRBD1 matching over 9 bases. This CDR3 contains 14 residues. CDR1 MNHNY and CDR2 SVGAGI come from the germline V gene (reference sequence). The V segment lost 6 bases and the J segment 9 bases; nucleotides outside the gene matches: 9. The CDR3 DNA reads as TGTGCCAGCAGCTACAGGGGGCCACCTCGGCCCCAGCATTTT. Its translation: CASSYRGPPRPQHF.

The CDR3 here is CAISRGRVTDTQYF. The CDR3 bases are TGTGCCATCTCCAGGGGGCGCGTCACAGATACGCAGTATTTT. V gene TRBV19 combines with J gene TRBJ2-3; the match to TRBD1 covers 8 bases. The germline gives CDR1 LNHDA, CDR2 SQIVND (reference sequence). The length of the CDR3 is 14 residues. J gave up 2 bases and V 10 bases, and 8 bases lay outside the gene matches.

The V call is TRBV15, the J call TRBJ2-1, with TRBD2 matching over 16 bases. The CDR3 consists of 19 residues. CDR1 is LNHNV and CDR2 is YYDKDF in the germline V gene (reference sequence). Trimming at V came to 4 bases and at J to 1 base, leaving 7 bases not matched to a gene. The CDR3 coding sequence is TGTGCCACCAGCAACCCGGGACTAGCGGGGGGGCGGTCCTACAATGAGCAGTTCTTC. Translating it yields CATSNPGLAGGRSYNEQFF.

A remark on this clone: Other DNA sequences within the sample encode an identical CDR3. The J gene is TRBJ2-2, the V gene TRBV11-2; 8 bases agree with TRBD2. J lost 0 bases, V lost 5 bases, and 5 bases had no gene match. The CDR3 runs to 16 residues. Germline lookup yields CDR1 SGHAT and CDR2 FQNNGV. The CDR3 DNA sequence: TGTGCCAGCAGCCCCCGCGGGGGGTCGAACACCGGGGAGCTGTTTTTT. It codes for CASSPRGGSNTGELFF.

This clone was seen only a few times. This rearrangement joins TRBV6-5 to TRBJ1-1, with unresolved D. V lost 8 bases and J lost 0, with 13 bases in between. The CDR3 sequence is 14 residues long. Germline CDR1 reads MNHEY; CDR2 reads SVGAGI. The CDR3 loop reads CASPRGSMNTEAFF. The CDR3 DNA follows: TGTGCCAGCCCGCGGGGTTCTATGAACACTGAAGCTTTCTTT.

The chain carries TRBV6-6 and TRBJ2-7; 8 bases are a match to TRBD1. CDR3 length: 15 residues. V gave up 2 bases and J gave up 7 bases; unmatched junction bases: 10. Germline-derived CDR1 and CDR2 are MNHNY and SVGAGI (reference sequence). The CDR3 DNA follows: TGTGCCAGCAGTTACCCCCCTGGACAGGGAAGAGAGCAGTACTTC. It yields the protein CASSYPPGQGREQYF.

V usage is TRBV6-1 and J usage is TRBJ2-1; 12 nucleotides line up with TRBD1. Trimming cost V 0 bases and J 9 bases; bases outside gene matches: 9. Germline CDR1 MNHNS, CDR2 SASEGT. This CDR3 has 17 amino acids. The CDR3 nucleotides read TGTGCCAGCAGTGAAGCGAGGGGACAGGGGGCGCGGGGTGAGCAGTTCTTC. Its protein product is CASSEARGQGARGEQFF.